Listed here are 32 T cell receptor beta chains from one sample, sequenced in a study of blood T cell repertoires in COVID-19. Here immunoSEQ multiplex PCR was the method, and the copy in TCRdb shows in-frame clones only, minus some. This sample has some 150,000 clones, with around 82% found just once. The material sequenced was peripheral blood. The source of these receptors is a man aged 60 to 69 with active or convalescent COVID-19.

This sequence joins TRBV6-4 and TRBJ1-2; D is possibly TRBD1 (5 bases). The CDR3 covers 14 residues. V was trimmed by 0 bases and J by 5 bases, leaving 10 bases between them. Per germline, CDR1 MRHNA and CDR2 SNTAGT. CDR3 bases: TGTGCCAGCAGTGACTCGGGCAGGGATTATGGCTACACCTTC. As protein: CASSDSGRDYGYTF.

The J gene is TRBJ2-1, the V gene TRBV5-1; 7 positions match TRBD2. The CDR3 covers 13 residues. CDR1 and CDR2 from the germline V gene are SGHRS and YFSETQ. Trimming took 2 bases from V and 15 from J; bases not matched to a gene: 11. CDR3 protein: CASSLGGSPRGFF. CDR3 in DNA: TGCGCCAGCAGCTTAGGCGGGAGCCCCCGGGGGTTCTTC.

The gene calls are TRBV6-5 and TRBJ1-2; D remains unclear. This CDR3 comprises 14 residues. Trimming pared 0 bases from V and 1 base from J, leaving 6 bases between. Germline V CDR1 and CDR2: MNHEY, SVGAGI. Here the CDR3 DNA reads TGTGCCAGCAGTTACTCGACTCTTAACTATGGCTACACCTTC. This sequence encodes CASSYSTLNYGYTF.

The J gene is TRBJ2-7, the V gene TRBV5-5; maybe TRBD2 (6 bases). V lost 2 bases and J lost 2, with 14 bases in between. The CDR3 contains 15 residues. In germline, CDR1 is SGHKS, CDR2 YYEKEE (reference sequence). The CDR3 bases are TGTGCCAGCAGCTTAAGTCTAGCGATCACCTACGAGCAGTACTTC. This codes for CASSLSLAITYEQYF.

This clone was counted once. The gene calls are TRBV6-5 and TRBJ2-5, with unresolved D. There are 11 residues in the CDR3. Germline CDR1 reads MNHEY; CDR2 reads SVGAGI. The germline V and J ends were trimmed by 6 bases and 3 bases, with 5 bases remaining between them. The CDR3 DNA reads TGTGCCAGCAGGACAAAAGAGACCCAGTACTTC. Protein sequence: CASRTKETQYF.

This chain uses TRBV7-2 with TRBJ2-7, with a tentative D call TRBD2 (5 bases). V lost 1 base and J 2 bases, leaving 12 bases between the germline ends. Germline V gene data show CDR1 as SGHTA and CDR2 as FQGNSA. This CDR3 spans 15 amino acids. The CDR3 bases are TGTGCCAGCAGCTTAGTGAGGGCAGGAACCTACGAGCAGTACTTC. Protein product: CASSLVRAGTYEQYF.

There are a few counts of this clone. V gene TRBV7-9 combines with J gene TRBJ2-1; possible D gene TRBD1, 5 bases. This CDR3 contains 12 residues. Between the trimmed V and J ends, which lost 7 bases and 15 bases, there was a span of 19 bases. Per the germline V gene, CDR1 is SEHNR and CDR2 is FQNEAQ (reference sequence). The CDR3 is CASTPTELLTFF. The CDR3 coding sequence is TGTGCCAGCACCCCGACAGAGCTCTTAACGTTCTTC. The full variable domain, its missing parts supplied by reference TRBV7-9 and TRBJ2-1, is DTGVSQNPRHKITKRGQNVTFRCDPISEHNRLYWYRQTLGQGPEFLTYFQNEAQLEKSRLLSDRFSAERPKGSFSTLEIQRTEQGDSAMYLCASTPTELLTFFGPGTRLTVL.

V is TRBV5-4 and J is TRBJ2-1; a weak D match, TRBD2 (6 bases). This CDR3 is built from 16 residues. CDR1 is SGHNT, CDR2 YYREEE, per germline (reference sequence). The ends were cut back, 4 bases at V and 8 bases at J, with 22 bases in the middle. The CDR3 reads CASSPSASGLTYEQFF. The CDR3 DNA reads as TGTGCCAGCAGCCCCTCTGCCAGCGGGCTTACGTATGAGCAGTTCTTC.

With regard to this clone: The final CDR3 position lacks the conserved phenylalanine or tryptophan, pointing to a likely read error. The DNA is omitted, as the CDR3 cannot be located on it reliably, and the CDR3 follows TCRdb's listing. The chain has TRBV29-1 and TRBJ2-6; the table names TRBD1, a call not compared with the DNA. The CDR3 spans 9 residues, counting both ends. Germline V lookup: CDR1 SQVTM, CDR2 ANQGSEA. The CDR3 here is CSVSLGRVV.

In this sample, this clone turned up many times. The rearrangement links TRBV19 to TRBJ2-5; possibly TRBD1 for D (5 bases). Trimming shortened V by 0 bases and J by 2 bases, and 10 bases separated the two germline ends. The length of the CDR3 is 15 residues. Per germline, CDR1 LNHDA and CDR2 SQIVND (reference sequence). Here the CDR3 reads CASSIDPTGQETQYF. The CDR3 nucleotides read TGTGCCAGTAGTATAGATCCAACAGGACAAGAGACCCAGTACTTC.

The chain couples TRBV25-1 to TRBJ2-7, with a weak D call TRBD2 (5 bases). Trimming cost V 2 bases and J 6 bases, with 8 bases left between them. This CDR3 is built from 12 residues. Germline lookup yields CDR1 MGHDK and CDR2 SYGVNS. The CDR3 region has the DNA TGTGCCAGCAGTGAAGAGGGCCCCGAGCAGTACTTC. This translates into CASSEEGPEQYF.

DNA of the CDR3: TGCGCCAGCACCATTGAGGGCAGAGGAGGCGATACGCAGTATTTT. It codes for CASTIEGRGGDTQYF. This chain connects TRBV5-1 to TRBJ2-3; D possibly corresponds to TRBD2 (5 bases). Trimming took 6 bases from V and 6 from J, leaving 20 bases between them. The CDR3 consists of 15 residues. Germline CDR1 is SGHRS and CDR2 is YFSETQ.

The rearrangement joins TRBV11-2 to TRBJ2-5; 11 nucleotides agree with TRBD1. The CDR3 has 15 residues. V lost 8 bases and J lost 1; bases outside the gene matches: 6. CDR1 SGHAT and CDR2 FQNNGV come from the germline V gene. The CDR3 DNA sequence: TGTGCCAGCGGGAGGACAGGGGGCCCCCAAGAGACCCAGTACTTC. Translation: CASGRTGGPQETQYF. Looking up the rest from reference TRBV11-2 and TRBJ2-5 gives the full variable domain: EAGVAQSPRYKIIEKRQSVAFWCNPISGHATLYWYQQILGQGPKLLIQFQNNGVVDDSQLPKDRFSAERLKGVDSTLKIQPAKLEDSAVYLCASGRTGGPQETQYFGPGTRLLVL.

The chain combines TRBV19 with TRBJ1-5, with TRBD1 matching over 12 bases. The junction had 8 bases not matched to a gene; V was cut back by 4 bases and J by 7 bases. The CDR3 has 16 residues. CDR1 and CDR2 (germline): LNHDA, SQIVND (reference sequence). In DNA, the CDR3 is TGTGCCAGTAGTACCTCGGGACAGGGGGCGCGACAGCCCCAGCATTTT. The encoded protein is CASSTSGQGARQPQHF. Full variable domain (missing parts from reference TRBV19 and TRBJ1-5): DGGITQSPKYLFRKEGQNVTLSCEQNLNHDAMYWYRQDPGQGLRLIYYSQIVNDFQKGDIAEGYSVSREKKESFPLTVTSAQKNPTAFYLCASSTSGQGARQPQHFGDGTRLSIL.

The chain couples TRBV7-9 to TRBJ2-1; the match to TRBD2 covers 7 bases. The CDR3 has 16 residues. The V gene end was trimmed by 4 bases and the J gene end by 5 bases; junction bases not matched to a gene: 11. Germline assignment: CDR1 SEHNR and CDR2 FQNEAQ (reference sequence). The CDR3 protein is CASSSLVREGNNEQFF. The CDR3 region has the DNA TGTGCCAGCAGCTCTCTAGTGAGGGAGGGCAACAATGAGCAGTTCTTC. The complete variable domain, with remaining parts taken from reference TRBV7-9 and TRBJ2-1, reads DTGVSQNPRHKITKRGQNVTFRCDPISEHNRLYWYRQTLGQGPEFLTYFQNEAQLEKSRLLSDRFSAERPKGSFSTLEIQRTEQGDSAMYLCASSSLVREGNNEQFFGPGTRLTVL.

The rearrangement joins TRBV27 to TRBJ2-1, with 9 positions matching TRBD1. J was trimmed by 4 bases and V by 8 bases; bases with no gene match: 18. The germline CDR1 and CDR2 sequences are MNHEY and SMNVEV (reference sequence). This CDR3 is 18 amino acids long. The CDR3 spells CASGRGQGTSARYNEQFF. CDR3 nucleotides: TGTGCCAGCGGGCGGGGACAGGGAACTAGCGCGCGGTACAATGAGCAGTTCTTC.

This chain uses TRBV9 with TRBJ2-2; 10 bases fit TRBD2. Trimming at V came to 3 bases and at J to 4 bases, leaving 21 bases not matched to a gene. Germline CDR1 SGDLS, CDR2 YYNGEE. CDR3 length: 21 amino acids. CDR3 in amino acids: CASSARISGFGASGSTGELFF. CDR3 sequence (DNA): TGTGCCAGCAGCGCCCGAATTTCAGGGTTCGGGGCTAGCGGGAGCACCGGGGAGCTGTTTTTT.

In this sample, this clone turned up once. V usage is TRBV9 and J usage is TRBJ2-3; possible D gene TRBD1, 6 bases. V shed 0 bases and J shed 8 bases, with 7 bases lying between them. The germline V gene encodes CDR1 SGDLS and CDR2 YYNGEE. There are 12 residues in the CDR3. The CDR3 DNA reads as TGTGCCAGCAGCGTAGGCAGGGGTACGCAGTATTTT. Its translation: CASSVGRGTQYF.

The chain has TRBV7-2 and TRBJ2-3; D unresolved. Germline lookup yields CDR1 SGHTA and CDR2 FQGNSA. V was shortened by 3 bases and J by 2 bases, with 3 bases between the two germline ends. The CDR3 spans 12 residues. For the CDR3, the DNA is TGTGCCAGCAGCTTTTACACAGATACGCAGTATTTT. Translated, it gives CASSFYTDTQYF.

This clone was seen a single time. The J gene is TRBJ1-6, the V gene TRBV28; D might be TRBD1 (5 bases). Per germline, CDR1 MDHEN and CDR2 SYDVKM. The CDR3 consists of 15 residues. Trimming removed 2 bases from V and 7 bases from J, with 12 bases in between. Here the CDR3 DNA reads TGTGCCAGCAGTTTAGGGCGGCAGGGAAATTCACCCCTCCACTTT. Its protein is CASSLGRQGNSPLHF.

The chain employs TRBV7-3 and TRBJ2-2; no clear D gene. This CDR3 spans 11 amino acids. Germline CDR1 SGHTA, CDR2 FQGTGA. Deletions cut 3 bases from V and 8 bases from J, with 4 bases between. In DNA, the CDR3 is TGTGCCAGCAGCTTTAGAGGGGAGCTGTTTTTT. Translating gives CASSFRGELFF.

V is TRBV19 and J is TRBJ1-5, with TRBD1 identical over 7 bases. CDR1 and CDR2 (germline): LNHDA, SQIVND (reference sequence). V trimming: 4 bases; J trimming: 2 bases; junction bases outside the gene matches: 5. This CDR3 is 15 amino acids long. Here the CDR3 reads CASSNRGPGNQPQHF. CDR3 nucleotide sequence: TGTGCCAGTAGTAATAGGGGGCCAGGCAATCAGCCCCAGCATTTT.

V gene TRBV18 combines with J gene TRBJ2-3, with D unresolved. The CDR3 consists of 16 residues. With 0 bases removed from V and 5 bases from J, the gap between germline ends came to 15 bases. In germline, CDR1 is KGHSH, CDR2 LQKENI. The CDR3 DNA reads TGTGCCAGCTCACCACCGGGTCTCCCATGGAGAGATACGCAGTATTTT. Translation gives CASSPPGLPWRDTQYF.

The genes are TRBV30 and TRBJ1-4; 7 positions match TRBD1. Germline assignment: CDR1 GTSNPN and CDR2 SVGIG (reference sequence). With V trimmed by 2 bases and J by 1 base, 4 bases remained unmatched. This CDR3 comprises 15 residues. The CDR3 loop is CAWSRAGGTNEKLFF. CDR3 coding DNA: TGTGCCTGGAGTCGTGCAGGGGGAACTAATGAAAAACTGTTTTTT.

This rearrangement joins TRBV4-1 to TRBJ1-6, with no clear D. CDR3 length equals 16 residues. The V and J ends lost 3 bases and 6 bases respectively, with 15 bases between them. Per germline, CDR1 MGHRA and CDR2 YSYEKL. CDR3 sequence: CASSHDHRGPNSPLHF. The CDR3 DNA reads TGCGCCAGCAGCCATGACCACCGGGGTCCTAATTCACCCCTCCACTTT.

The rearrangement joins TRBV18 to TRBJ1-6, with TRBD1 as a possible D gene (5 bases). V gave up 6 bases and J gave up 9 bases, with 15 bases separating them. Germline V gives CDR1 KGHSH, CDR2 LQKENI. The CDR3 extends over 14 amino acids. The DNA for the CDR3 is TGTGCCAGCTCGCTCCCAGGGTCTGTTTCACCCCTCCACTTT. It codes for CASSLPGSVSPLHF.

This sequence joins TRBV9 and TRBJ1-4, with TRBD1 identical over 7 bases. This CDR3 spans 15 amino acids. Trimming removed 3 bases from V and 0 bases from J; junction bases left unmatched: 2. Germline CDR1 is SGDLS and CDR2 is YYNGEE. CDR3 in amino acids: CASSETGTTNEKLFF. For the CDR3, the DNA is TGTGCCAGCAGCGAGACAGGGACAACTAATGAAAAACTGTTTTTT. The full variable domain, with the rest looked up from reference TRBV9 and TRBJ1-4, is DSGVTQTPKHLITATGQRVTLRCSPRSGDLSVYWYQQSLDQGLQFLIQYYNGEERAKGNILERFSAQQFPDLHSELNLSSLELGDSALYFCASSETGTTNEKLFFGSGTQLSVL.

The CDR3 sequence is CASSYSSAGEGDTQYF. Here the CDR3 DNA reads TGTGCCAGCAGTTACTCTTCAGCGGGAGAAGGCGATACGCAGTATTTT. The chain combines TRBV6-6 with TRBJ2-3, with 8 bases identical to TRBD2. The junction had 8 bases not matched to a gene; V was cut back by 0 bases and J by 6 bases. Per germline, CDR1 MNHNY and CDR2 SVGAGI (reference sequence). The CDR3 is made up of 16 amino acids.

This clone came up once. This rearrangement joins TRBV28 to TRBJ1-1, with TRBD1 as a possible D gene (5 bases). The CDR3 has 12 amino acids. The germline CDR1 and CDR2 sequences are MDHEN and SYDVKM. The V end lost 6 bases, the J end lost 7 bases, and 12 bases lay between the germline ends. Written as DNA, the CDR3 is TGTGCCAGCAGCCCGGGGGGAATTGAAGCTTTCTTT. Protein: CASSPGGIEAFF.

The rearrangement uses TRBV29-1 and TRBJ2-3, with 8 bases aligning to TRBD2. With V trimmed by 6 bases and J by 0 bases, 2 bases remained unmatched. Per germline, CDR1 SQVTM and CDR2 ANQGSEA. This CDR3 contains 13 residues. The CDR3 reads CSVLAGSTDTQYF. The CDR3 region has the DNA TGCAGCGTGTTAGCGGGGAGCACAGATACGCAGTATTTT.

This clone was detected only once. V usage is TRBV11-2 and J usage is TRBJ1-1; TRBD1 is a possible D gene (5 bases). The CDR3 consists of 15 residues. Germline V lookup: CDR1 SGHAT, CDR2 FQNNGV. Trimming pared 2 bases from V and 3 bases from J, leaving 13 bases between. The CDR3 sequence: CASSLSGADDTEAFF. CDR3 nucleotide sequence: TGTGCCAGCAGCTTATCTGGGGCCGACGACACTGAAGCTTTCTTT.

V is TRBV28 and J is TRBJ2-7; TRBD1 aligns across 9 bases. Per the germline V gene, CDR1 is MDHEN and CDR2 is SYDVKM. J gave up 5 bases and V 6 bases, and 8 bases lay outside the gene matches. The CDR3 totals 14 residues. CDR3 nucleotide sequence: TGTGCCAGCAGAACCACAGGGGGCGGGGACGAGCAGTACTTC. This translates into CASRTTGGGDEQYF.